The 28 T cell receptor beta chains below all came from one sample that was sequenced in a study of T cell changes during pregnancy in multiple sclerosis. The method was immunoSEQ multiplex PCR; TCRdb's version includes in-frame clones alone and lacks a portion of them. The profile shows about 53,000 clones, 80% to 95% of them singletons. The starting material was CD4+ T cells from peripheral blood mononuclear cells, obtained in the third trimester of pregnancy. The receptors here all came from a female donor with multiple sclerosis, enrolled in a pregnancy study.

The chain links TRBV19 to TRBJ2-7, with 9 bases identical to TRBD1. Germline V gene lookup returns CDR1 LNHDA and CDR2 SQIVND (reference sequence). The CDR3 is 18 amino acids. The trim removed 4 bases at V and 4 bases at J, leaving 17 bases unmatched. The chain's CDR3 is CASSTPPGTGLIGYEQYF. The CDR3 DNA reads as TGTGCCAGTAGTACGCCCCCCGGGACAGGGCTAATAGGTTACGAGCAGTACTTC.

V usage is TRBV14 and J usage is TRBJ2-5, with 13 positions matching TRBD2. V was pared by 1 base and J by 5 bases, with 7 bases of the junction left unmatched. Germline V lookup: CDR1 SGHDN, CDR2 FVKESK. The CDR3 totals 17 residues. The CDR3 loop is CASSQGTSGGAWETQYF. The CDR3 nucleotides read TGTGCCAGCAGCCAAGGAACTAGCGGGGGGGCCTGGGAGACCCAGTACTTC. The entire variable domain, with the rest obtained from reference TRBV14 and TRBJ2-5, is as follows: EAGVTQFPSHSVIEKGQTVTLRCDPISGHDNLYWYRRVMGKEIKFLLHFVKESKQDESGMPNNRFLAERTGGTYSTLKVQPAELEDSGVYFCASSQGTSGGAWETQYFGPGTRLLVL.

This clone is a singleton in its sample. The genes are TRBV10-1 and TRBJ1-1; the match to TRBD1 covers 7 bases. CDR1 and CDR2 (germline): WNHNN, SYGVQD (reference sequence). There are 15 residues in the CDR3. Trimming removed 2 bases from V and 1 base from J; junction bases left unmatched: 4. The CDR3 spells CASSEAGTANTEAFF. DNA for the CDR3: TGCGCCAGCAGTGAGGCCGGGACAGCGAACACTGAAGCTTTCTTT.

The chain uses TRBV6-1 and TRBJ2-7; 8 bases are a match to TRBD2. CDR3 length: 16 amino acids. Trimming cost V 4 bases and J 5 bases; bases outside gene matches: 13. CDR1 is MNHNS, CDR2 SASEGT, per germline. The DNA of the CDR3 is TGTGCCAGCAGTGGGATCGGGGGGGGGCCCAGGAACGAGCAGTACTTC. It codes for CASSGIGGGPRNEQYF.

The V call is TRBV2, the J call TRBJ1-5; weak D call: TRBD1 (6 bases). Between the trimmed V and J ends, which lost 6 bases and 7 bases, there was a span of 7 bases. Germline-derived CDR1 and CDR2 are SNHLY and FYNNEI. The CDR3 extends over 11 amino acids. The CDR3 protein is CASSTGQPQHF. The CDR3 nucleotides read TGTGCCAGCAGCACAGGGCAGCCCCAGCATTTT.

The genes are TRBV5-6 and TRBJ1-1, with D perhaps matching TRBD1 (5 bases). There are 15 residues in the CDR3. Germline V gene data show CDR1 as SGHDT and CDR2 as YYEEEE. The ends were cut back, 4 bases at V and 1 base at J, with 14 bases in the middle. CDR3 nucleotide sequence: TGTGCCAGCAGCCAGAAGGGGCGGGAGAACACTGAAGCTTTCTTT. Translating gives CASSQKGRENTEAFF.

The J gene is TRBJ2-1, the V gene TRBV4-1; 7 bases map to TRBD2. J lost 3 bases, V lost 3 bases, and 5 bases had no gene match. The length of the CDR3 is 15 residues. The germline V gene has CDR1 MGHRA and CDR2 YSYEKL. For the CDR3, the DNA is TGCGCCAGCAGCCAGGCCGGGACTAACTACAATGAGCAGTTCTTC. Protein product: CASSQAGTNYNEQFF.

This clone has just one count. The chain has TRBV6-5 and TRBJ1-1; D gene ambiguous. The CDR3 runs to 13 residues. CDR1 and CDR2 from the germline V gene are MNHEY and SVGAGI. Trimming stripped 7 bases from V and 1 base from J, with 10 bases between. CDR3 DNA: TGTGCCAGCACAAAGCACCCGAACACTGAAGCTTTCTTT. Amino acid sequence: CASTKHPNTEAFF.

The chain joins TRBV2 to TRBJ1-2, with a possible D match to TRBD1 (5 bases). The length of the CDR3 is 13 residues. The germline gives CDR1 SNHLY, CDR2 FYNNEI. The germline V and J ends were trimmed by 2 bases and 4 bases, with 8 bases remaining between them. The CDR3 DNA sequence: TGTGCCAGCAGTGAACAGGGTGGCTATGGCTACACCTTC. Translated, it gives CASSEQGGYGYTF. Filled out from reference TRBV2 and TRBJ1-2, the complete variable domain reads EPEVTQTPSHQVTQMGQEVILRCVPISNHLYFYWYRQILGQKVEFLVSFYNNEISEKSEIFDDQFSVERPDGSNFTLKIRSTKLEDSAMYFCASSEQGGYGYTFGSGTRLTVV.

The gene calls are TRBV6-7 and TRBJ2-7; the match to TRBD2 covers 11 bases. TRBV6-7 is assigned to the ORF class and has an uncertain function. The J segment lost 0 bases and the V segment lost 7 bases, leaving 5 bases of the junction unmatched. The length of the CDR3 is 15 residues. The CDR3 protein is CASILAGGSSYEQYF. In DNA form, the CDR3 reads TGTGCCAGCATTTTAGCGGGGGGGAGCTCCTACGAGCAGTACTTC.

This chain links TRBV19 with TRBJ1-2, with 11 bases fitting TRBD1. Per germline, CDR1 LNHDA and CDR2 SQIVND (reference sequence). V lost 5 bases and J lost 5; bases outside the gene matches: 4. CDR3 length equals 14 residues. Here the CDR3 DNA reads TGTGCCAGTAGTGGACAGGGGGCTTGGTATGGCTACACCTTC. Translation gives CASSGQGAWYGYTF.

V usage is TRBV6-6 and J usage is TRBJ1-1; D gene unclear. This CDR3 spans 14 amino acids. Deletions cut 6 bases from V and 3 bases from J, with 14 bases between. The germline CDR1 and CDR2 sequences are MNHNY and SVGAGI (reference sequence). As DNA, the CDR3 is TGTGCCAGCAGCCTAGGAGGGTGGGACACTGAAGCTTTCTTT. It codes for CASSLGGWDTEAFF.

V gene TRBV18 combines with J gene TRBJ1-1; TRBD1 matches at 8 bases. This CDR3 is 15 amino acids long. With 2 bases clipped from V and 2 bases from J, the junction kept 4 bases outside the gene matches. CDR1 is KGHSH, CDR2 LQKENI, per germline. The CDR3 sequence: CASSPGTGVNTEAFF. CDR3 bases: TGTGCCAGCTCACCAGGGACAGGAGTTAACACTGAAGCTTTCTTT.

This chain connects TRBV19 to TRBJ1-5; 8 bases are a match to TRBD1. The V gene end was trimmed by 4 bases and the J gene end by 2 bases; junction bases not matched to a gene: 16. In germline, CDR1 is LNHDA, CDR2 SQIVND (reference sequence). The CDR3 sequence is 19 residues long. The CDR3 nucleotides read TGTGCCAGTAGTAGTTCGGACAGGGAGGTATATGTGGGCAATCAGCCCCAGCATTTT. Translating gives CASSSSDREVYVGNQPQHF. Full variable domain (missing parts from reference TRBV19 and TRBJ1-5): DGGITQSPKYLFRKEGQNVTLSCEQNLNHDAMYWYRQDPGQGLRLIYYSQIVNDFQKGDIAEGYSVSREKKESFPLTVTSAQKNPTAFYLCASSSSDREVYVGNQPQHFGDGTRLSIL.

With respect to this clone: A junction boundary mismatches the germline segment, possibly from a read error. V usage is TRBV9 and J usage is TRBJ2-3, with D perhaps TRBD2 (6 bases). The CDR3 has 18 residues. Germline CDR1 SGDLS, CDR2 YYNGEE. The CDR3 DNA sequence: TGTGCCGGCAGCGCCCAGCCTCACCTCGCCGGGGGAACAGATACGCAGTATTTT. Amino acid sequence: CAGSAQPHLAGGTDTQYF.

On this clone itself: One junction end disagrees with the germline gene, perhaps due to a read error. This chain connects TRBV5-6 to TRBJ2-2, with 8 nucleotides matching TRBD1. Germline V gives CDR1 SGHDT, CDR2 YYEEEE. The CDR3 has 16 amino acids. For the CDR3, the DNA is TGTGCCAGCAGATTGGGACAGGATAGCCGATTAGGGGAGCTGTTTTTT. This gives the protein CASRLGQDSRLGELFF.

The gene calls are TRBV29-1 and TRBJ2-7, with TRBD1 as a possible D gene (7 bases). Between the trimmed V and J ends, which lost 6 bases and 4 bases, there was a span of 16 bases. The CDR3 loop spans 13 amino acids. The germline V gene has CDR1 SQVTM and CDR2 ANQGSEA. For the CDR3, the DNA is TGCAGCGTAGGAGGGACAGAAGCTTACGAGCAGTACTTC. Protein: CSVGGTEAYEQYF.

This clone was found a few times. The chain carries TRBV6-5 and TRBJ2-5; 8 nucleotides align to TRBD1. V was pared by 11 bases and J by 4 bases, with 3 bases of the junction left unmatched. Germline assignment: CDR1 MNHEY and CDR2 SVGAGI. The CDR3 loop spans 11 amino acids. In nucleotides, the CDR3 is TGTGCCGCGGGGACAGGAGAGACCCAGTACTTC. Protein sequence: CAAGTGETQYF.

This rearrangement joins TRBV19 to TRBJ2-2; TRBD1 aligns across 7 bases. This CDR3 comprises 17 residues. Germline CDR1 LNHDA, CDR2 SQIVND (reference sequence). V lost 1 base to trimming and J lost 5 bases; unmatched junction nucleotides: 10. The CDR3 loop reads CASSIGRTPRGTGELFF. Written as DNA, the CDR3 is TGTGCCAGTAGTATAGGACGGACTCCCAGGGGGACCGGGGAGCTGTTTTTT.

V is TRBV6-5 and J is TRBJ1-1, with D tentatively TRBD1 (5 bases). V lost 0 bases, J lost 3 bases, and 8 bases lay in between. The CDR3 covers 14 residues. Germline V gene lookup returns CDR1 MNHEY and CDR2 SVGAGI. The CDR3 protein is CASSYSGGDTEAFF. The CDR3, as DNA: TGTGCCAGCAGTTACTCTGGGGGGGACACTGAAGCTTTCTTT.

The V call is TRBV7-7, the J call TRBJ2-2, with TRBD1 identical over 7 bases. The CDR3 runs to 13 residues. Germline CDR1 reads SSHAT; CDR2 reads FNYEAQ (reference sequence). The DNA for the CDR3 is TGTGCTTCCGGGACAGAGAACACCGGGGAGCTGTTTTTT. This gives the protein CASGTENTGELFF.

This sequence joins TRBV9 and TRBJ2-1; TRBD1 might be the D (5 bases). The CDR3 loop spans 15 amino acids. V shed 0 bases and J shed 2 bases, with 9 bases lying between them. In germline, CDR1 is SGDLS, CDR2 YYNGEE. CDR3: CASSVGMGPYNEQFF. CDR3 sequence (DNA): TGTGCCAGCAGCGTAGGAATGGGGCCCTACAATGAGCAGTTCTTC. Variable domain in full (rest from reference TRBV9 and TRBJ2-1): DSGVTQTPKHLITATGQRVTLRCSPRSGDLSVYWYQQSLDQGLQFLIQYYNGEERAKGNILERFSAQQFPDLHSELNLSSLELGDSALYFCASSVGMGPYNEQFFGPGTRLTVL.

V and J are TRBV7-9 and TRBJ2-5, with TRBD1 identical over 8 bases. Germline V gene data show CDR1 as SEHNR and CDR2 as FQNEAQ (reference sequence). This CDR3 is 15 amino acids long. V trimming: 5 bases; J trimming: 5 bases; junction bases outside the gene matches: 10. The CDR3 DNA is TGTGCCAGCAGCATCCAGACAGGGGTGAGGGAGACCCAGTACTTC. Its protein product is CASSIQTGVRETQYF.

This clone was seen only once. The V gene is TRBV6-5, the J gene TRBJ2-7; TRBD1 might be the D (5 bases). Germline values: CDR1 MNHEY, CDR2 SVGAGI. The CDR3 sequence is 14 residues long. V was trimmed by 1 base and J by 4 bases, leaving 11 bases between them. CDR3 DNA: TGTGCCAGCAGTTACTTGGGGCGCGATTACGAGCAGTACTTC. Protein sequence: CASSYLGRDYEQYF.

This sequence joins TRBV18 and TRBJ1-5; D remains ambiguous. Trimming removed 6 bases from V and 3 bases from J, with 15 bases in between. CDR3 length equals 15 residues. The V gene's germline CDR1 is KGHSH and CDR2 LQKENI. The chain's CDR3 is CASSLGDGLNQPQHF. The CDR3, as DNA: TGTGCCAGCTCCCTAGGAGACGGACTCAATCAGCCCCAGCATTTT.

The CDR3 DNA follows: TGTGCCAGCAGTTTGGGACAGACCAAAAAACACTCTGGAAACACCATATATTTT. This gives the protein CASSLGQTKKHSGNTIYF. The J gene is TRBJ1-3, the V gene TRBV27; 7 positions agree with TRBD1. This CDR3 has 18 amino acids. Germline V gives CDR1 MNHEY, CDR2 SMNVEV (reference sequence). The ends lost 3 bases at V and 0 bases at J; junction bases unmatched: 11.

The V and J genes are TRBV5-4 and TRBJ2-5; D gene uncertain. V lost 1 base, J lost 7 bases, and 5 bases lay in between. The CDR3 covers 11 residues. Germline V gene lookup returns CDR1 SGHNT and CDR2 YYREEE (reference sequence). The CDR3 DNA is TGTGCCAGCAGCTTGCGAGGGACCCAGTACTTC. Amino acids: CASSLRGTQYF. The full variable domain, in which reference TRBV5-4 and TRBJ2-5 provide the parts outside the CDR3, is ETGVTQSPTHLIKTRGQQVTLRCSSQSGHNTVSWYQQALGQGPQFIFQYYREEENGRGNFPPRFSGLQFPNYSSELNVNALELDDSALYLCASSLRGTQYFGPGTRLLVL.

V gene TRBV4-1 combines with J gene TRBJ1-3, with D unresolved. The V gene's germline CDR1 is MGHRA and CDR2 YSYEKL. The V gene lost 3 bases and the J gene lost 0 bases, with 12 bases spanning the gap. CDR3 length: 16 amino acids. The CDR3 DNA follows: TGCGCCAGCAGCCAGTTGTTGTCTGTCTCTGGAAACACCATATATTTT. It specifies CASSQLLSVSGNTIYF.